This TCR beta chain was retrieved from a study of T cell responses to AZD1222 COVID-19 vaccine. A remark on this clone: The antigen remains undetermined.

Study observations and caveats: A mostly white British donor set with more females was recruited, and clonal diversity was possibly underestimated. Nearly half of spike-specific TCRs reportedly target unmutated variant regions. Spike-specific TCR breadth and depth both grew after two AZD1222 doses. Without day 14 samples, only post-peak T cell repertoires were studied.

Losses at the gene ends were 3 bases for V and 0 bases for J; bases not matched to a gene: 4. Looked up from germline, CDR1 is LNHDA and CDR2 is SQIVND (reference sequence). The CDR3 loop spans 15 amino acids. Sequencing was performed with immunoSEQ multiplex PCR; in TCRdb, only in-frame clones are kept and a portion is missing. There are about 39,000 clones in the sample; over 75% occur only once, and more than 20% lies in the top ten. The input for sequencing was peripheral blood, taken 28 days after the second dose of the MenACWY control vaccine. The receptor's source is an adult who received the MenACWY meningococcal vaccine as a control. This chain links TRBV19 with TRBJ1-1, with 7 bases identical to TRBD1. The CDR3 loop is CASSIGGTVNTEAFF. CDR3 sequence (DNA): TGTGCCAGTAGTATCGGCGGGACAGTGAACACTGAAGCTTTCTTT.